A single sample gave rise to the 22 T cell receptor beta chains below, sequenced in a study of cytomegalovirus exposure and HLA in healthy donors. The PCR made use of 60 Vbeta and 13 Jbeta primers. The method was immunoSEQ multiplex PCR; TCRdb's version includes in-frame clones alone and lacks a portion of them. The table shows roughly 100,000 clones, with 75% to 90% occurring only once. The sample taken for sequencing was PBMCs. These TCRs come from a young man in good health and CMV-seropositive.

This chain joins TRBV6-1 and TRBJ2-1; a possible D gene is TRBD2 (5 bases). The V gene lost 0 bases and the J gene lost 7 bases, with 10 bases spanning the gap. This CDR3 has 14 residues. Germline V lookup: CDR1 MNHNS, CDR2 SASEGT. The CDR3: CASSEAGLLNEQFF. The CDR3 DNA follows: TGTGCCAGCAGTGAAGCCGGACTGCTAAATGAGCAGTTCTTC.

The CDR3, as DNA: TGTGCCTCCTTGGGGGGTGGAGATACGCAGTATTTT. Protein sequence: CASLGGGDTQYF. This chain uses TRBV10-3 with TRBJ2-3; tentatively, D is TRBD2 (6 bases). The germline CDR1 and CDR2 sequences are ENHRY and SYGVKD. Trimming took off 11 bases at V and 5 bases at J, with 14 bases between the two ends. The length of the CDR3 is 12 residues.

This clone has a single count. The chain joins TRBV11-2 to TRBJ2-2, with 10 positions matching TRBD2. J was trimmed by 4 bases and V by 1 base; bases with no gene match: 0. This CDR3 is built from 15 residues. Germline assignment: CDR1 SGHAT and CDR2 FQNNGV. CDR3 loop: CASSLASGGTGELFF. Here the CDR3 DNA reads TGTGCCAGCAGCTTAGCTAGCGGGGGCACCGGGGAGCTGTTTTTT.

The genes are TRBV11-2 and TRBJ2-5; D uncertain. The CDR3 extends over 11 amino acids. Germline CDR1 is SGHAT and CDR2 is FQNNGV. V gave up 3 bases and J gave up 3 bases, with 2 bases separating them. CDR3 sequence reads: CASSFKETQYF. The DNA for the CDR3 is TGTGCCAGCAGCTTCAAAGAGACCCAGTACTTC.

The gene calls are TRBV4-1 and TRBJ2-5, with TRBD2 matching 7 bases. This CDR3 is built from 16 residues. Germline CDR1 MGHRA, CDR2 YSYEKL. Trimming removed 0 bases from V and 4 bases from J; junction bases left unmatched: 8. The CDR3 DNA reads as TGCGCCAGCAGCCAAGATCAGCGGGGCTCGATAGAGACCCAGTACTTC. Its translation: CASSQDQRGSIETQYF.

This clone was recorded only once. The rearrangement links TRBV5-1 to TRBJ2-2; possibly TRBD1 for D (6 bases). Trimming shortened V by 4 bases and J by 0 bases, and 10 bases separated the two germline ends. This CDR3 is built from 15 residues. In germline, CDR1 is SGHRS, CDR2 YFSETQ. This CDR3 is CASSKGQTNTGELFF. CDR3 DNA: TGCGCCAGCAGCAAGGGACAAACGAACACCGGGGAGCTGTTTTTT.

V is TRBV4-1 and J is TRBJ2-7; maybe TRBD2 (6 bases). The V and J ends lost 4 bases and 2 bases respectively, with 21 bases between them. Germline V lookup: CDR1 MGHRA, CDR2 YSYEKL. The CDR3 contains 17 residues. CDR3 DNA sequence: TGCGCCAGCAGCCCCCTCCAATGGGGGGAGCAACCCTACGAGCAGTACTTC. It encodes CASSPLQWGEQPYEQYF.

V is TRBV7-9 and J is TRBJ1-6, with D perhaps TRBD1 (6 bases). The CDR3 runs 17 residues. V was pared by 1 base and J by 0 bases, with 10 bases between. Germline V lookup: CDR1 SEHNR, CDR2 FQNEAQ (reference sequence). The CDR3 nucleotides are TGTGCCAGCAGCTTAGGTAGGGGGAGCTCCTATAATTCACCCCTCCACTTT. Its translation: CASSLGRGSSYNSPLHF.

In its sample, this clone was seen a few times. This sequence joins TRBV10-3 and TRBJ2-2, with D uncertain. Trimming pared 10 bases from V and 0 bases from J, leaving 15 bases between. Per the germline V gene, CDR1 is ENHRY and CDR2 is SYGVKD. This CDR3 has 15 residues. Here the CDR3 reads CASKSTQTNTGELFF. In DNA form, the CDR3 reads TGTGCCAGCAAGAGCACACAGACGAACACCGGGGAGCTGTTTTTT.

This chain uses TRBV7-9 with TRBJ2-1, with 7 bases lining up with TRBD1. Germline lookup yields CDR1 SEHNR and CDR2 FQNEAQ (reference sequence). V shed 1 base, J shed 9 bases, and the junction held 6 bases outside the gene matches. This CDR3 region has 14 residues. The chain's CDR3 is CASSLVLQGTEQFF. CDR3 in DNA: TGTGCCAGCAGCTTAGTGCTACAGGGGACTGAGCAGTTCTTC.

The gene calls are TRBV4-3 and TRBJ2-2; 12 positions agree with TRBD2. The length of the CDR3 is 19 residues. V gave up 4 bases and J gave up 2 bases; unmatched junction bases: 11. Germline V gene lookup returns CDR1 LGHNA and CDR2 YSLEER. The CDR3 bases are TGCGCCAGCAGCCCCAAACTAGCGGGGGGCCGAATTAACACCGGGGAGCTGTTTTTT. Translation: CASSPKLAGGRINTGELFF.

This chain uses TRBV2 with TRBJ2-2; tentatively, D is TRBD2 (5 bases). Trimming removed 9 bases from V and 3 bases from J, with 14 bases in between. The CDR3 totals 14 residues. The germline V gene encodes CDR1 SNHLY and CDR2 FYNNEI. The CDR3 sequence: CASERNGDTGELFF. The CDR3 bases are TGTGCCAGTGAACGGAACGGGGACACCGGGGAGCTGTTTTTT.

This clone was picked up a small number of times. The J gene is TRBJ1-1, the V gene TRBV27, with 10 bases identical to TRBD1. Unmatched junction bases numbered 12, after V lost 4 bases and J lost 7 bases. Looked up from germline, CDR1 is MNHEY and CDR2 is SMNVEV (reference sequence). The CDR3 spans 16 residues. The CDR3 DNA reads TGTGCCAGCAGTTCGGGCTTGGACAGGGGGAGAGGTGAAGCTTTCTTT. Amino acids: CASSSGLDRGRGEAFF.

This rearrangement joins TRBV4-3 to TRBJ2-2; the D gene is possibly TRBD2 (5 bases). V was trimmed by 1 base and J by 2 bases, leaving 14 bases between them. CDR1 is LGHNA and CDR2 is YSLEER in the germline V gene. The CDR3 loop spans 17 amino acids. This CDR3 reads CASSQGERLLNTGELFF. The CDR3 region has the DNA TGCGCCAGCAGCCAAGGGGAGCGGCTACTAAACACCGGGGAGCTGTTTTTT.

Notes on this clone: Other DNA sequences in the sample encode the same CDR3. This sequence joins TRBV5-1 and TRBJ2-5; D might be TRBD2 (7 bases). Germline V gene lookup returns CDR1 SGHRS and CDR2 YFSETQ. Trimming removed 0 bases at V and 1 base at J, with 13 bases between. The CDR3 runs to 16 residues. Written as DNA, the CDR3 is TGCGCCAGCAGCTTGGATGGCGGGGGCCTCCAAGAGACCCAGTACTTC. Its protein product is CASSLDGGGLQETQYF.

CDR3 nucleotides: TGTGCCAGTAGTTCAACCGGGACAGCCTTGAACACTGAAGCTTTCTTT. Residues: CASSSTGTALNTEAFF. This sequence joins TRBV19 and TRBJ1-1; 7 nucleotides agree with TRBD1. CDR1 and CDR2 (germline): LNHDA, SQIVND (reference sequence). The CDR3 is 16 amino acids. V lost 5 bases to trimming and J lost 0 bases; unmatched junction nucleotides: 9.

The chain recombines TRBV5-1 with TRBJ2-5; D is possibly TRBD1 (6 bases). The CDR3 spans 15 residues. Germline V gene lookup returns CDR1 SGHRS and CDR2 YFSETQ. Trimming removed 2 bases from V and 2 bases from J, with 13 bases in between. The CDR3 sequence is CASSFLQGLQETQYF. As DNA, the CDR3 is TGCGCCAGCAGCTTCCTACAGGGATTACAAGAGACCCAGTACTTC.

The J gene is TRBJ1-5, the V gene TRBV6-1; D unclear. Germline values: CDR1 MNHNS, CDR2 SASEGT. The CDR3 extends over 15 amino acids. V was pared by 4 bases and J by 8 bases, with 18 bases between. In nucleotides, the CDR3 is TGTGCCAGCAGTGGCCCCGCTGACGGGGTTGAGCCCCAGCATTTT. This encodes CASSGPADGVEPQHF.

This sequence joins TRBV5-1 and TRBJ2-3; no reliable D call. The germline CDR1 and CDR2 sequences are SGHRS and YFSETQ. V was pared by 2 bases and J by 0 bases, with 13 bases between. The CDR3 contains 16 residues. CDR3 residues: CASSLRSSTSTDTQYF. CDR3 DNA sequence: TGCGCCAGCAGCTTACGATCATCTACTAGCACAGATACGCAGTATTTT. The full variable domain, in which reference TRBV5-1 and TRBJ2-3 provide the parts outside the CDR3, is KAGVTQTPRYLIKTRGQQVTLSCSPISGHRSVSWYQQTPGQGLQFLFEYFSETQRNKGNFPGRFSGRQFSNSRSEMNVSTLELGDSALYLCASSLRSSTSTDTQYFGPGTRLTVL.

Only a few counts were recorded for this clone. This chain joins TRBV4-2 and TRBJ1-1; tentative D call: TRBD1 (6 bases). V lost 1 base and J lost 2, with 8 bases in between. Germline CDR1 LGHNA, CDR2 YNFKEQ. This CDR3 comprises 14 residues. In DNA form, the CDR3 reads TGTGCCAGCAGCCAAGGGACAGACAACACTGAAGCTTTCTTT. Protein sequence: CASSQGTDNTEAFF.

The chain is built from TRBV6-6 and TRBJ2-5, with 8 positions matching TRBD2. J gave up 3 bases and V 4 bases, and 4 bases lay outside the gene matches. CDR1 and CDR2 (germline): MNHNY, SVGAGI (reference sequence). The CDR3 runs to 14 residues. This CDR3 is CASSFTSGEETQYF. The DNA for the CDR3 is TGTGCCAGCAGTTTCACTAGCGGTGAAGAGACCCAGTACTTC.

The J gene is TRBJ2-3, the V gene TRBV4-2, with a possible D match to TRBD2 (6 bases). The CDR3 extends over 14 amino acids. The V end was cut by 3 bases, the J end by 7 bases, with 14 bases between. In germline, CDR1 is LGHNA, CDR2 YNFKEQ. The CDR3 is CASSQGDSHYTQYF. CDR3 bases: TGTGCCAGCAGCCAGGGGGACTCCCATTATACGCAGTATTTT.